Below are 24 T cell receptor beta chains sequenced from a single sample in a study of shared clonotypes between healthy human individuals. Terminally differentiated effector memory CD45RA+ cells were excluded from the naive CD8 cells, which were CD45RO-negative and positively selected for CCR7. Method: immunoSEQ multiplex PCR; TCRdb's copy keeps in-frame clones and lacks some. The data contain 2 million or so clones, about 95% of them singletons. Sequencing was carried out using naive CD8+ T cells sorted from blood. These receptors all stem from a young man in good health.

The chain uses TRBV7-9 and TRBJ2-7; D unclear. This CDR3 contains 15 residues. Trimming cost V 3 bases and J 1 base, with 13 bases left between them. Germline CDR1 reads SEHNR; CDR2 reads FQNEAQ (reference sequence). CDR3 DNA: TGTGCCAGCAGCTTTGGGCCAGCCGATTCCTACGAGCAGTACTTC. Translating gives CASSFGPADSYEQYF.

The genes are TRBV7-9 and TRBJ2-5, with 7 bases aligning to TRBD2. The CDR3 covers 16 residues. The ends lost 2 bases at V and 4 bases at J; junction bases unmatched: 10. Germline assignment: CDR1 SEHNR and CDR2 FQNEAQ (reference sequence). This CDR3 reads CASSLFQGTGGETQYF. The DNA of the CDR3 is TGTGCCAGCAGCTTATTCCAGGGAACGGGAGGAGAGACCCAGTACTTC.

The chain links TRBV9 to TRBJ1-1; 9 bases map to TRBD1. This CDR3 comprises 16 residues. With 3 bases clipped from V and 8 bases from J, the junction kept 14 bases outside the gene matches. The germline CDR1 and CDR2 sequences are SGDLS and YYNGEE. The CDR3 DNA reads as TGTGCCAGCAGCGCAATAATGACGGGACAGGGAAACGAAGCTTTCTTT. This encodes CASSAIMTGQGNEAFF.

The genes are TRBV28 and TRBJ1-6; D uncertain. The germline CDR1 and CDR2 sequences are MDHEN and SYDVKM. The CDR3 sequence is 13 residues long. V lost 8 bases and J 0 bases, leaving 5 bases between the germline ends. The CDR3: CASAYSYNSPLHF. The CDR3 DNA is TGTGCCAGCGCTTACTCCTATAATTCACCCCTCCACTTT.

The chain employs TRBV6-5 and TRBJ2-4, with D possibly matching TRBD1 (5 bases). The CDR3 totals 14 residues. Germline V gives CDR1 MNHEY, CDR2 SVGAGI. With 6 bases removed from V and 8 bases from J, the gap between germline ends came to 17 bases. The DNA for the CDR3 is TGTGCCAGCAGCCCGACCCCGAAAGGGGACATTCAGTACTTC. Protein: CASSPTPKGDIQYF.

This chain's CDR3 is CASSLVDHYEQYF. CDR3 sequence (DNA): TGTGCCAGCAGCTTAGTGGACCATTACGAGCAGTACTTC. This chain links TRBV7-2 with TRBJ2-7; D gene uncertain. The germline gives CDR1 SGHTA, CDR2 FQGNSA. The ends were cut back, 1 base at V and 4 bases at J, with 8 bases in the middle. This CDR3 region has 13 residues.

The chain carries TRBV7-8 and TRBJ2-1, with no clear D. Deletions cut 5 bases from V and 3 bases from J, with 17 bases between. Per the germline V gene, CDR1 is SGHVS and CDR2 is FQNEAQ. This CDR3 has 16 amino acids. Here the CDR3 reads CASSPPLLGIYNEQFF. The CDR3 coding sequence is TGTGCCAGCAGCCCCCCACTGTTGGGCATCTACAATGAGCAGTTCTTC. The variable domain in full, completed from reference TRBV7-8 and TRBJ2-1, reads GAGVSQSPRYKVAKRGQDVALRCDPISGHVSLFWYQQALGQGPEFLTYFQNEAQLDKSGLPSDRFFAERPEGSVSTLKIQRTQQEDSAVYLCASSPPLLGIYNEQFFGPGTRLTVL.

The rearrangement links TRBV5-4 to TRBJ2-3; tentatively, D is TRBD1 or TRBD2 (5 bases each). The CDR3 loop spans 18 amino acids. CDR1 and CDR2 (germline): SGHNT, YYREEE (reference sequence). Trimming left V 1 base short and J 1 base short, with 19 bases between. CDR3 in DNA: TGTGCCAGCAGCTTGCCGGGACGATATTCGGAGGGCACAGATACGCAGTATTTT. It encodes CASSLPGRYSEGTDTQYF.

The V and J genes are TRBV4-1 and TRBJ2-5; no firm D call. The CDR3 runs 14 residues. Looked up from germline, CDR1 is MGHRA and CDR2 is YSYEKL. V lost 0 bases and J lost 11, with 16 bases in between. This CDR3 reads CASSQDRASSEQYF. CDR3 in DNA: TGCGCCAGCAGCCAAGATCGGGCCTCCTCAGAGCAGTACTTC.

The V gene is TRBV9, the J gene TRBJ1-4; D remains unclear. The CDR3 covers 14 residues. The germline V and J ends were trimmed by 1 base and 0 bases, with 4 bases remaining between them. CDR1 SGDLS and CDR2 YYNGEE come from the germline V gene. The CDR3 bases are TGTGCCAGCAGCGTATGGGCAACTAATGAAAAACTGTTTTTT. Its protein is CASSVWATNEKLFF.

The rearrangement uses TRBV11-2 and TRBJ2-7; TRBD1 might be the D (6 bases). From germline, CDR1 is SGHAT and CDR2 FQNNGV. The CDR3 length is 16 residues. Deletions cut 0 bases from V and 4 bases from J, with 16 bases between. The CDR3, as DNA: TGTGCCAGCAGCTTAGAATGGGCAGGGGCAGGGTACGAGCAGTACTTC. Protein product: CASSLEWAGAGYEQYF.

The genes are TRBV2 and TRBJ2-5; D unresolved. The CDR3 loop spans 13 amino acids. The germline V gene has CDR1 SNHLY and CDR2 FYNNEI. Trimming left V 6 bases short and J 4 bases short, with 12 bases between. CDR3 sequence (DNA): TGTGCCAGCAGCGCACCTAGTGGAGAGACCCAGTACTTC. This encodes CASSAPSGETQYF.

Regarding this clone: Other DNA sequences of this sample code for an identical CDR3. The V call is TRBV5-6, the J call TRBJ2-5; no clear D gene. The V end was cut by 0 bases, the J end by 1 base, with 4 bases between. The CDR3 contains 13 residues. Per germline, CDR1 SGHDT and CDR2 YYEEEE. Here the CDR3 DNA reads TGTGCCAGCAGCTTGGTCAGCCAAGAGACCCAGTACTTC. It codes for CASSLVSQETQYF. Based on the CDR3 plus reference TRBV5-6 and TRBJ2-5, the full variable domain is DAGVTQSPTHLIKTRGQQVTLRCSPKSGHDTVSWYQQALGQGPQFIFQYYEEEERQRGNFPDRFSGHQFPNYSSELNVNALLLGDSALYLCASSLVSQETQYFGPGTRLLVL.

This chain joins TRBV27 and TRBJ1-1; tentative D call: TRBD1 (5 bases). CDR3 length: 15 amino acids. V dropped 2 bases and J dropped 4 bases, with 14 bases sitting between them. CDR1 and CDR2 (germline): MNHEY, SMNVEV (reference sequence). The chain's CDR3 is CASSLMGWGSTEAFF. CDR3 sequence (DNA): TGTGCCAGCAGTTTAATGGGCTGGGGGAGCACTGAAGCTTTCTTT.

The rearrangement uses TRBV2 and TRBJ2-3; the D gene is possibly TRBD1 (6 bases). Looked up from germline, CDR1 is SNHLY and CDR2 is FYNNEI. The germline V and J ends were trimmed by 5 bases and 2 bases, with 17 bases remaining between them. The CDR3 totals 16 residues. The CDR3 loop reads CASSTTGQQLTDTQYF. DNA of the CDR3: TGTGCCAGCAGTACCACAGGGCAACAACTCACAGATACGCAGTATTTT.

The genes are TRBV6-6 and TRBJ1-1; D not resolved. In germline, CDR1 is MNHNY, CDR2 SVGAGI (reference sequence). The CDR3 loop spans 15 amino acids. The V end lost 0 bases, the J end lost 0 bases, and 8 bases lay between the germline ends. The CDR3 nucleotides are TGTGCCAGCAGTTACTCAGGACCTATGAACACTGAAGCTTTCTTT. The encoded protein is CASSYSGPMNTEAFF.

This clone was recorded only once. This chain joins TRBV27 and TRBJ2-5, with D possibly TRBD2 on 6 matching bases. The CDR3 is made up of 15 amino acids. Germline V gene lookup returns CDR1 MNHEY and CDR2 SMNVEV (reference sequence). V gave up 6 bases and J gave up 4 bases, with 18 bases separating them. The CDR3: CASSPRWRERETQYF. CDR3 DNA sequence: TGTGCCAGCAGCCCCCGATGGAGGGAGAGAGAGACCCAGTACTTC.

V usage is TRBV2 and J usage is TRBJ1-4; 8 nucleotides line up with TRBD1. This CDR3 has 15 residues. Germline-derived CDR1 and CDR2 are SNHLY and FYNNEI. Germline trimming cut 3 bases from V and 6 bases from J; bases unmatched to any gene: 6. CDR3 DNA sequence: TGTGCCAGCAGTGAGGACAGGGTTAGAGATGAAAAACTGTTTTTT. Translation gives CASSEDRVRDEKLFF.

The chain carries TRBV6-5 and TRBJ2-3, with TRBD1 identical over 9 bases. The length of the CDR3 is 15 residues. V was clipped by 5 bases and J by 4 bases; unmatched bases: 7. Looked up from germline, CDR1 is MNHEY and CDR2 is SVGAGI. The chain's CDR3 is CASSSTGGSADTQYF. CDR3 DNA: TGTGCCAGCAGTAGTACAGGGGGCTCTGCAGATACGCAGTATTTT.

The genes are TRBV30 and TRBJ2-1; TRBD2 is a possible D gene (5 bases). This CDR3 region has 16 residues. Germline CDR1 and CDR2: GTSNPN and SVGIG (reference sequence). Trimming took off 1 base at V and 7 bases at J, with 20 bases between the two ends. CDR3 region: CAWSDLPGTNLNEQFF. The CDR3, as DNA: TGTGCCTGGAGTGATCTACCGGGAACAAATCTTAATGAGCAGTTCTTC.

The chain links TRBV28 to TRBJ2-3; perhaps TRBD2 as D (5 bases). Germline values: CDR1 MDHEN, CDR2 SYDVKM. This CDR3 is 16 amino acids long. V lost 3 bases and J lost 1, with 14 bases in between. CDR3 sequence reads: CASSLFGNLGTDTQYF. The CDR3 DNA sequence: TGTGCCAGCAGTTTGTTCGGGAATCTCGGCACAGATACGCAGTATTTT.

The CDR3 coding sequence is TGTGCCAGCAGCCAATACAGGGGGCCGGCCGGGGAGCTGTTTTTT. Amino acids: CASSQYRGPAGELFF. This chain connects TRBV14 to TRBJ2-2, with 9 bases aligning to TRBD1. Unmatched junction bases numbered 4, after V lost 2 bases and J lost 6 bases. CDR1 is SGHDN, CDR2 FVKESK, per germline. This CDR3 comprises 15 residues.

V usage is TRBV5-8 and J usage is TRBJ1-1, with TRBD1 identical over 9 bases. With 4 bases clipped from V and 4 bases from J, the junction kept 8 bases outside the gene matches. Germline V gives CDR1 SGHTS, CDR2 YDEGEE. CDR3 length equals 15 residues. The CDR3 coding sequence is TGTGCCAGCAGCACCGGGGCGGGACAGGGCACTGAAGCTTTCTTT. Encoded protein: CASSTGAGQGTEAFF. Using reference TRBV5-8 and TRBJ1-1 for the parts outside the CDR3, the full variable domain is EAGVTQSPTHLIKTRGQQATLRCSPISGHTSVYWYQQALGLGLQFLLWYDEGEERNRGNFPPRFSGRQFPNYSSELNVNALELEDSALYLCASSTGAGQGTEAFFGQGTRLTVV.

The chain couples TRBV5-5 to TRBJ1-4; D unresolved. The CDR3 totals 14 residues. V lost 3 bases, J lost 6 bases, and 12 bases lay in between. The germline V gene has CDR1 SGHKS and CDR2 YYEKEE (reference sequence). CDR3 protein: CASSWSPEDEKLFF. The CDR3 DNA is TGTGCCAGCAGCTGGTCTCCCGAGGATGAAAAACTGTTTTTT.